One T cell receptor (beta chain) is described in this entry. Its specificity is unknown. With a J-beta primer mix and a sample-barcoded 5' primer, a second PCR ran about 7 to 12 cycles. MiXCR, applied by TCRdb to the 5' RACE reads, yields one record per CDR3 protein. In the table there are some 760,000 distinct CDR3 sequences, 25% of which are singletons. These data come from a study of blood T cells in healthy people across ages. Study-wide context: Researchers report that template switching captured about one barcoded beta molecule per two T cells. Study conclusions and caveats: Calculation of diversity from one million T cells yielded estimates considered to be underestimates.

The trim removed 11 bases at V and 0 bases at J, leaving 6 bases unmatched. Germline V CDR1 and CDR2: LNHNV, YYDKDF (reference sequence). This CDR3 has 14 residues. The same sample was also used in a study of T cells of mothers and their children. Per that paper: Donation came from a few healthy Caucasian mothers together with their six children. Slightly higher, non-significant overlap characterized related mother-child pairs relative to unrelated pairs.

The sample taken for sequencing was blood. This sequence joins TRBV15 and TRBJ2-1; 8 bases fit TRBD2. The sequence derives from a boy younger than 18 in good health. The CDR3 DNA follows: TGTGCCGCCGGGAGGGTTAGCTCCTACAATGAGCAGTTCTTC. Protein: CAAGRVSSYNEQFF.